These 21 T cell receptor beta chains originate from one sample sequenced in a study of blood T cell repertoires in COVID-19. Profiled with immunoSEQ multiplex PCR; TCRdb holds only in-frame clones, not every one. This sample carries 200,000 to 250,000 clones, about nine tenths of them seen once, and the ten largest clones take around 6.5%. Sequenced: peripheral blood. These receptors were collected from a man of 80 years or more with acute or convalescent COVID-19.

The rearrangement links TRBV27 to TRBJ1-6, with 7 bases matching TRBD1. V gave up 7 bases and J gave up 3 bases; unmatched junction bases: 9. In germline, CDR1 is MNHEY, CDR2 SMNVEV (reference sequence). This CDR3 has 16 residues. The chain's CDR3 is CASKKGGQYYNSPLHF. CDR3 sequence (DNA): TGTGCCAGCAAGAAGGGGGGACAGTACTATAATTCACCCCTCCACTTT.

The table lists this clone with a few counts. As DNA, the CDR3 is TGTGCCAGCAGTACCGGGACTTTCTCTGGGGCCAACGTCCTGACTTTC. It specifies CASSTGTFSGANVLTF. This chain connects TRBV27 to TRBJ2-6; maybe TRBD2 (6 bases). This CDR3 has 16 residues. Germline values: CDR1 MNHEY, CDR2 SMNVEV (reference sequence). V lost 5 bases to trimming and J lost 0 bases, with 11 bases between them.

This chain links TRBV18 with TRBJ2-7; 11 bases map to TRBD2. Germline V gives CDR1 KGHSH, CDR2 LQKENI. The CDR3 runs 16 residues. V gave up 1 base and J gave up 2 bases; unmatched junction bases: 4. CDR3 DNA: TGTGCCAGCTCACCACTCCCGACTAGCGGGGCCTACGAGCAGTACTTC. This codes for CASSPLPTSGAYEQYF.

V is TRBV9 and J is TRBJ2-3; D gene uncertain. The V end lost 1 base, the J end lost 5 bases, and 8 bases lay between the germline ends. The V gene's germline CDR1 is SGDLS and CDR2 YYNGEE. CDR3 length: 13 amino acids. The CDR3 nucleotides are TGTGCCAGCAGCGTAAAAATCCGAGATACGCAGTATTTT. This encodes CASSVKIRDTQYF.

Written as DNA, the CDR3 is TGTGCCATCAGTGAGAACCAGGGGGCAAATGAAAAACTGTTTTTT. Residues: CAISENQGANEKLFF. The chain has TRBV10-3 and TRBJ1-4, with 8 bases matching TRBD1. This CDR3 spans 15 amino acids. Losses at the gene ends were 2 bases for V and 5 bases for J; bases not matched to a gene: 4. Germline loops: CDR1 ENHRY, CDR2 SYGVKD.

This clone was detected a few times. This chain joins TRBV7-2 and TRBJ2-7; D unclear. From germline, CDR1 is SGHTA and CDR2 FQGNSA. Trimming shortened V by 1 base and J by 3 bases, and 7 bases separated the two germline ends. The CDR3 contains 13 residues. CDR3 nucleotides: TGTGCCAGCAGCTTAGGAGGCCTCTACGAGCAGTACGTC. This gives the protein CASSLGGLYEQYV.

V gene TRBV7-8 combines with J gene TRBJ2-7; TRBD2 matches 14 bases. The V and J ends lost 5 bases and 6 bases, in that order; junction bases with no gene match: 15. There are 18 residues in the CDR3. Germline lookup yields CDR1 SGHVS and CDR2 FQNEAQ. The CDR3 DNA is TGTGCCAGCAGCCACGGGACTAGCGGGAGATTTTTTGGTGGCGAGCAGTACTTC. This codes for CASSHGTSGRFFGGEQYF.

The chain couples TRBV7-3 to TRBJ2-3, with D unclear. The CDR3 loop spans 15 amino acids. Germline loops: CDR1 SGHTA, CDR2 FQGTGA. Trimming removed 3 bases from V and 6 bases from J, with 16 bases in between. The CDR3 nucleotides read TGTGCCAGCAGCTTTAATGAAGCCCCCTCGGATACGCAGTATTTT. Translated: CASSFNEAPSDTQYF.

V usage is TRBV4-1 and J usage is TRBJ1-1; D may be TRBD1 (5 bases). CDR1 and CDR2 (germline): MGHRA, YSYEKL. Trimming left V 0 bases short and J 4 bases short, with 9 bases between. This CDR3 spans 14 amino acids. This CDR3 is CASSQDPGITEAFF. As DNA, the CDR3 is TGCGCCAGCAGCCAAGATCCAGGGATCACTGAAGCTTTCTTT.

The chain joins TRBV6-1 to TRBJ1-5; D possibly corresponds to TRBD1 (5 bases). The CDR3 has 15 amino acids. Looked up from germline, CDR1 is MNHNS and CDR2 is SASEGT. V dropped 2 bases and J dropped 11 bases, with 19 bases sitting between them. The CDR3 loop is CASSEIGVAGQAQHF. The CDR3 DNA sequence: TGTGCCAGCAGTGAAATCGGCGTGGCAGGGCAGGCCCAGCATTTT.

The gene calls are TRBV19 and TRBJ1-1; D is perhaps TRBD1 (5 bases). Germline V CDR1 and CDR2: LNHDA, SQIVND (reference sequence). The V and J ends lost 7 bases and 6 bases respectively, with 21 bases between them. The CDR3 consists of 15 residues. The CDR3 spells CASTSAPQGGAEAFF. CDR3 sequence (DNA): TGTGCCAGTACCTCCGCACCTCAGGGAGGCGCTGAAGCTTTCTTT.

This clone was detected only a few times. The chain is built from TRBV12-5 and TRBJ1-5; TRBD1 might be the D (5 bases). This CDR3 has 14 residues. The V end lost 11 bases, the J end lost 5 bases, and 19 bases lay between the germline ends. Germline V gene sequence: CDR1 LGHNT, CDR2 FRNRAP. CDR3 in amino acids: CASSRSRADQPQHF. Written as DNA, the CDR3 is TGTGCTTCCTCCCGGAGCAGGGCCGATCAGCCCCAGCATTTT.

This chain connects TRBV7-8 to TRBJ1-4, with 7 bases fitting TRBD1. The V gene's germline CDR1 is SGHVS and CDR2 FQNEAQ. CDR3 length: 15 amino acids. After removal of 4 bases from V and 2 bases from J, the junction contained 4 bases not matched to a gene. The CDR3 loop is CASSWDRTTNEKLFF. DNA for the CDR3: TGTGCCAGCAGCTGGGACAGAACGACTAATGAAAAACTGTTTTTT.

V gene TRBV7-9 combines with J gene TRBJ2-5; 10 nucleotides match TRBD1. Trimming at V came to 5 bases and at J to 4 bases, leaving 7 bases not matched to a gene. The germline gives CDR1 SEHNR, CDR2 FQNEAQ (reference sequence). The CDR3 is 15 residues long. The CDR3 here is CASSATGGSGETQYF. The CDR3 region has the DNA TGTGCCAGCAGCGCGACAGGGGGCTCGGGAGAGACCCAGTACTTC.

The chain uses TRBV6-5 and TRBJ2-1; tentatively, D is TRBD2 (6 bases). Germline V gene sequence: CDR1 MNHEY, CDR2 SVGAGI. The CDR3 totals 13 residues. V shed 6 bases and J shed 7 bases, with 13 bases lying between them. CDR3 sequence (DNA): TGTGCCAGCAGCTTCCTCGCGGGGAATGAGCAGTTCTTC. Protein: CASSFLAGNEQFF.

V is TRBV7-2 and J is TRBJ2-3, with 11 nucleotides matching TRBD2. The CDR3 has 16 residues. With V trimmed by 5 bases and J by 1 base, 5 bases remained unmatched. The germline gives CDR1 SGHTA, CDR2 FQGNSA. For the CDR3, the DNA is TGTGCCAGCAGCCTAAGGGGACTAGCGGGCACAGATACGCAGTATTTT. It encodes CASSLRGLAGTDTQYF.

The chain joins TRBV7-8 to TRBJ1-2, with unresolved D. The CDR3 spans 12 residues. Germline values: CDR1 SGHVS, CDR2 FQNEAQ. Deletions cut 5 bases from V and 7 bases from J, with 11 bases between. This CDR3 is CASSRPTGGYTF. For the CDR3, the DNA is TGTGCCAGCAGCCGACCGACGGGTGGCTACACCTTC.

This clone was counted once. This chain joins TRBV7-8 and TRBJ1-3; 10 bases align to TRBD1. Trimming removed 5 bases from V and 3 bases from J; junction bases left unmatched: 4. This CDR3 is 15 amino acids long. Germline CDR1 is SGHVS and CDR2 is FQNEAQ. The CDR3 DNA is TGTGCCAGCAGCCCCCGGGACAGGGGTGGAAACACCATATATTTT. Amino acid sequence: CASSPRDRGGNTIYF.

The chain links TRBV21-1 to TRBJ2-3; the D call TRBD1 from the table was never checked on the DNA. TRBV21-1 represents a pseudogene. This CDR3 has 17 amino acids. The CDR3 spells CASSKASDRGRTDTQYF. CDR3 sequence (DNA): TGTGCCAGCAGCAAAGCGAGCGACAGGGGTCGTACAGATACGCAGTATTTT.

The V and J genes are TRBV12-5 and TRBJ2-5; 12 bases are shared with TRBD2. With V trimmed by 1 base and J by 4 bases, 13 bases remained unmatched. Germline V gene lookup returns CDR1 LGHNT and CDR2 FRNRAP. CDR3 length: 19 amino acids. The chain's CDR3 is CASGLGRLAGVGVGETQYF. The CDR3, as DNA: TGTGCTAGTGGTTTGGGTCGACTAGCGGGAGTAGGTGTCGGAGAGACCCAGTACTTC.

Only one count was recorded for this clone. V gene TRBV24-1 combines with J gene TRBJ1-5; D call uncertain. This CDR3 has 20 amino acids. V lost 0 bases to trimming and J lost 1 base, with 21 bases between them. Looked up from germline, CDR1 is KGHDR and CDR2 is SFDVKD. The CDR3 loop reads CATSDLQGGMREVSNQPQHF. The CDR3 DNA follows: TGTGCCACCAGTGATTTGCAAGGAGGGATGAGGGAAGTAAGCAATCAGCCCCAGCATTTT.